Shown below are 18 T cell receptor beta chains from a single sample sequenced in a study of CD8+CD57+ T cells in acquired aplastic anemia. Genomic DNA served as template for TCR beta VDJ and CDR3 profiling. In TCRdb, the reads were re-called with MiXCR into one record per CDR3 protein. The table includes 150,000 to 200,000 distinct CDR3 sequences, approximately 40% detected once. Sequenced material: sorted CD4+, CD8+, or CD8+CD57+ T cells (not recorded which) from PBMCs. The receptors here all came from a human donor in good health.

This clonotype was recorded many times. The chain joins TRBV5-1 to TRBJ2-7; TRBD1 aligns across 7 bases. V was clipped by 0 bases and J by 2 bases; unmatched bases: 14. CDR1 is SGHRS and CDR2 is YFSETQ in the germline V gene. The CDR3 covers 18 residues. CDR3 protein: CASSLEGGSVYYTYEQYF. In DNA, the CDR3 is TGCGCCAGCAGCTTGGAAGGGGGCTCGGTATATTATACCTACGAGCAGTACTTC.

This clonotype has ten or more counts. This chain connects TRBV7-3 to TRBJ1-1; a possible D gene is TRBD1 (6 bases). This CDR3 is built from 13 residues. Trimming cost V 3 bases and J 3 bases, with 8 bases left between them. From germline, CDR1 is SGHTA and CDR2 FQGTGA. The CDR3 sequence is CASSLEGDTEAFF. The CDR3 coding sequence is TGTGCCAGCAGCTTGGAGGGGGACACTGAAGCTTTCTTT.

About this clonotype: Given a much more abundant clone one base away, this may be a read error. The gene calls are TRBV2 and TRBJ2-7; TRBD2 is a possible D gene (6 bases). CDR3 length equals 14 residues. V lost 3 bases to trimming and J lost 1 base, with 10 bases between them. CDR1 SNHLY and CDR2 FYNNEI come from the germline V gene. CDR3 region: CASSEAGRSYEQYF. CDR3 nucleotide sequence: TGTGCCAGCAGTGAGGCGGGAAGATCCTACGAGCAGTACTTC.

The table lists this clonotype with many counts. The chain joins TRBV28 to TRBJ2-3; D is unresolved. Trimming pared 6 bases from V and 5 bases from J, leaving 6 bases between. Germline V gene data show CDR1 as MDHEN and CDR2 as SYDVKM. The CDR3 runs to 11 residues. As DNA, the CDR3 is TGTGCCAGCAGGAATGAAGATACGCAGTATTTT. This gives the protein CASRNEDTQYF.

This clonotype turned up a few times. CDR3 nucleotide sequence: TGCAGTGCTAGGTACAGCTCCTACGAGCAGTACTTC. This translates into CSARYSSYEQYF. V is TRBV20-1 and J is TRBJ2-7; D is undetermined. Trimming took off 3 bases at V and 0 bases at J, with 6 bases between the two ends. This CDR3 has 12 residues. The germline V gene encodes CDR1 DFQATT and CDR2 SNEGSKA (reference sequence).

Worth noting for this clonotype: A much larger clone lies one base from this, so it may be a read error. V is TRBV7-9 and J is TRBJ2-1; D is ambiguous. Germline lookup yields CDR1 SEHNR and CDR2 FQNEAQ (reference sequence). V was clipped by 2 bases and J by 8 bases, with 10 bases between them. The CDR3 loop spans 13 amino acids. CDR3 loop: CASSLPTPHEQFF. In nucleotides, the CDR3 is TGTGCCAGCAGCTTACCCACTCCCCATGAGCAGTTCTTC.

The chain employs TRBV11-1 and TRBJ1-2; D is perhaps TRBD1 (5 bases). This CDR3 has 17 residues. Per the germline V gene, CDR1 is SGHAT and CDR2 is FQDESV (reference sequence). The V gene lost 1 base and the J gene lost 6 bases, with 21 bases spanning the gap. The CDR3 region is CASSLVERGRVWNGYTF. The CDR3 DNA reads TGTGCCAGCAGCTTAGTTGAACGGGGCAGGGTGTGGAATGGCTACACCTTC.

This clonotype has just a few counts. This chain joins TRBV19 and TRBJ1-1; 7 bases line up with TRBD1. The J segment lost 0 bases and the V segment lost 5 bases, leaving 6 bases of the junction unmatched. The CDR3 is made up of 15 amino acids. Germline V lookup: CDR1 LNHDA, CDR2 SQIVND (reference sequence). The CDR3 DNA reads TGTGCCAGTAGTGCGACAGGGTCGTTGAACACTGAAGCTTTCTTT. Amino acid sequence: CASSATGSLNTEAFF.

The chain recombines TRBV7-2 with TRBJ1-1; D is uncertain. V lost 3 bases to trimming and J lost 4 bases, with 6 bases between them. Germline-derived CDR1 and CDR2 are SGHTA and FQGNSA. CDR3 length equals 12 residues. CDR3 DNA sequence: TGTGCCAGCAGCTTCCCCCCCACTGAAGCTTTCTTT. Protein product: CASSFPPTEAFF.

This clonotype was found many times. The J gene is TRBJ2-2, the V gene TRBV10-3; D uncertain. Germline V gene sequence: CDR1 ENHRY, CDR2 SYGVKD. The CDR3 consists of 15 residues. Trimming pared 3 bases from V and 9 bases from J, leaving 17 bases between. CDR3 nucleotides: TGTGCCATCAGTGACGCAGGCTACCTTTCTAGGGAGCTGTTTTTT. Translating gives CAISDAGYLSRELFF.

The J gene is TRBJ2-1, the V gene TRBV12-3 or TRBV12-4; D call uncertain. This CDR3 contains 16 residues. The V end was cut by 5 bases, the J end by 0 bases, with 14 bases between. Written as DNA, the CDR3 is TGTGCCAGCAGTACCCGAAGGTCGGTCTCCTACAATGAGCAGTTCTTC. Protein product: CASSTRRSVSYNEQFF.

This clonotype was seen a few times. The chain carries TRBV19 and TRBJ2-3; the D gene is possibly TRBD1 (6 bases). The V gene's germline CDR1 is LNHDA and CDR2 SQIVND (reference sequence). CDR3 size: 14 residues. The ends were cut back, 9 bases at V and 2 bases at J, with 15 bases in the middle. CDR3 protein: CASRRGFSTDTQYF. In nucleotides, the CDR3 is TGTGCCAGCCGCAGGGGTTTTTCCACAGATACGCAGTATTTT.

This clonotype has at least ten counts. V is TRBV11-2 and J is TRBJ2-2; 10 positions agree with TRBD2. V shed 5 bases and J 6 bases; nucleotides not matched to a gene: 6. This CDR3 is built from 15 residues. Germline-derived CDR1 and CDR2 are SGHAT and FQNNGV. CDR3 in DNA: TGTGCCAGCAGCCCGGGACTAGCGAGAGCCGGGGAGCTGTTTTTT. Amino acids: CASSPGLARAGELFF.

The genes are TRBV24-1 and TRBJ2-1; 8 bases fit TRBD1. This CDR3 comprises 16 residues. Germline V gives CDR1 KGHDR, CDR2 SFDVKD. The junction had 12 bases not matched to a gene; V was cut back by 8 bases and J by 4 bases. CDR3 nucleotide sequence: TGTGCCACCAACCCAGGGGGCTCTCAAGCTTACAATGAGCAGTTCTTC. Its translation is CATNPGGSQAYNEQFF.

The V gene is TRBV19, the J gene TRBJ2-1; 7 bases agree with TRBD2. Trimming removed 5 bases from V and 7 bases from J; junction bases left unmatched: 5. Germline assignment: CDR1 LNHDA and CDR2 SQIVND (reference sequence). The CDR3 has 13 residues. In DNA form, the CDR3 reads TGTGCCAGTAGTCCCGGGACTACAAATGAGCAGTTCTTC. This codes for CASSPGTTNEQFF. Full variable domain (rest looked up from reference TRBV19 and TRBJ2-1): DGGITQSPKYLFRKEGQNVTLSCEQNLNHDAMYWYRQDPGQGLRLIYYSQIVNDFQKGDIAEGYSVSREKKESFPLTVTSAQKNPTAFYLCASSPGTTNEQFFGPGTRLTVL.

This clonotype was detected many times. The chain carries TRBV7-8 and TRBJ1-4; unclear D gene. V was shortened by 4 bases and J by 0 bases, with 6 bases between the two germline ends. This CDR3 contains 14 residues. Germline lookup yields CDR1 SGHVS and CDR2 FQNEAQ. CDR3 loop: CASSYPATNEKLFF. Here the CDR3 DNA reads TGTGCCAGCAGCTATCCCGCAACTAATGAAAAACTGTTTTTT.

The V and J genes are TRBV7-3 and TRBJ2-1; possibly TRBD1 or TRBD2 for D (5 bases each). The CDR3 runs 13 residues. CDR1 is SGHTA and CDR2 is FQGTGA in the germline V gene. Trimming stripped 3 bases from V and 6 bases from J, with 9 bases between. CDR3 sequence: CASSLGTANEQFF. As DNA, the CDR3 is TGTGCCAGCAGCTTGGGGACCGCCAATGAGCAGTTCTTC.

This clonotype is a singleton in its sample. The chain combines TRBV6-4 with TRBJ2-1; possible D gene TRBD1, 5 bases. There are 13 residues in the CDR3. Germline V gene data show CDR1 as MRHNA and CDR2 as SNTAGT. V was shortened by 0 bases and J by 5 bases, with 5 bases between the two germline ends. The chain's CDR3 is CASSDSDNNEQFF. CDR3 nucleotides: TGTGCCAGCAGTGACTCGGACAACAATGAGCAGTTCTTC.